This TCR beta chain was observed in a study of T cells in Graves' hyperthyroidism and ophthalmopathy (dated by TCRdb to between 2018 and 2021). In the study overall: Peripheral blood was sampled at the time of initial diagnosis, prior to any treatment. Following sampling, methimazole starting at 30 mg daily was given to hyperthyroidism patients, and high-dose intravenous methylprednisolone was given to ophthalmopathy patients. Whether ophthalmopathy could be predicted prospectively was tested in an independent validation cohort made up of some 20 hyperthyroidism patients plus 17 patients who later progressed to ophthalmopathy. The study also compared thyroid tissue and blood T-cell repertoires from five or six Graves' hyperthyroidism patients. To identify distinguishing TCR V-J signatures, a discovery cohort of roughly 100 patients was used, comprising 43 with Graves' ophthalmopathy and 57 with stable Graves' hyperthyroidism. For training and testing, the 100 or so patients in the discovery cohort were randomly divided in a 7:3 ratio. The paper describes TCR Vbeta CDR3 sequencing of 135 peripheral blood samples, made up of around 41 ophthalmopathy patients, 70 to 75 hyperthyroidism patients and 17 progressor patients. The paper as a whole reports these results and caveats: During validation, the model predicted progression to ophthalmopathy a median of approximately 7 months ahead of onset, with around 71% sensitivity and roughly 75% specificity. Ophthalmopathy was separated from stable hyperthyroidism by a 13 V-J signature model, with over 85% sensitivity and 81% to 82% specificity obtained in cross-validation and 80%/75% obtained in testing. Sample size was not statistically predetermined, and investigators were not blinded to group allocation. Most expanded thyroid clonotypes (frequency above 0.001) were also found in blood, which suggests that blood repertoires may mirror thyroid immune responses.

The germline V and J ends show losses of 0 bases and 4 bases respectively, and no gene match explains 8 bases of the junction. The CDR3, cysteine through phenylalanine, is 16 amino acids long. Only the CDR3 DNA stays, 48 bases, in frame from base 1. CDR1 MGHRA and CDR2 YSYEKL are derived from the germline V gene. The TCR beta CDR3 regions were amplified from the RNA transcripts. The first round of RT-PCR for the TCR CDR3 was performed with the HTBI primer set and the Qiagen OneStep RT-PCR kit. Libraries were constructed in a second round of multiplex PCR, after which size selection and purification were carried out. Libraries were sequenced paired-end with 100 bp reads on an Illumina HiSeq2000. The study's own analysis went as follows. SOAPnuke was used to process the raw data, with reads discarded if the reads contained adapters or uncalled bases, had a mean Phred below 15, or lacked an exact constant-primer or identifier match. COPE v1.2.5 was used to merge the high-quality paired reads, and each unique nucleotide sequence was defined as a clonotype. MiTCR v1.1 was used to align the clonotypes against IMGT TRBV, TRBD and TRBJ reference segments. The analysis was restricted to V-J combinations with a frequency above 0.0001, which together covered around 99% of the repertoires. A TCS score was defined as the ratio of F50 (clonal expansion) to E x V (chaos), with BLOSUM62-based TCRdist applied between CDR3 peptides within each V-J. Welch's t-statistics and random forest reduced 450 to 600 V-J features to about 13, which were used in a naive Bayes classifier (R e1071). Using fastp trimming at Q25 and MiXCR clonotype assembly, TCRdb reanalyzed the public sequencing data and kept in-frame beta chains. Every distinct CDR3 protein forms one entry, paired with its most common genes and DNA. Clone size and V and J calls follow TCRdb, not the original study. The sample data list about 180,000 distinct CDR3 sequences, and 9.4% of these were observed just once. The ten largest clones capture over 20% of the sample.

This clonotype was observed a handful of times. Its specific antigen is unknown. There are no base qualities to consult, and no much larger clone falls within one base. Hyperthyroidism patients were aged 18 to 65 years and newly diagnosed, with disease duration of less than 2 months. Any patient with an uncontrolled infection, another autoimmune disease, pregnancy or lactation was excluded. Clinical symptoms, serum thyroxine and TRAb, thyroid ultrasound, and orbital computed tomography formed the basis for the diagnoses. For progressor patients, blood was drawn at the first diagnosis of hyperthyroidism, before any ophthalmopathy symptoms had appeared. PBMCs were isolated from about 9 ml of fresh peripheral blood by Ficoll-Paque density gradient centrifugation. Progressor patients were initially diagnosed with Graves' hyperthyroidism and developed ophthalmopathy during follow-up. Total RNA was extracted using Trizol reagent, and RNA quality was assessed on an Agilent 2100 Bioanalyzer.

The receptor's source is a young woman with Graves' hyperthyroidism that later progressed to Graves' ophthalmopathy. The V gene is TRBV4-1 and the J gene is TRBJ1-2, and 7 bases in between align with TRBD1. Sequences were obtained from blood. The CDR3 reads CASSQDPGRGAYGYTF. The DNA reads TGCGCCAGCAGCCAAGATCCGGGCAGGGGGGCCTATGGCTACACCTTC.